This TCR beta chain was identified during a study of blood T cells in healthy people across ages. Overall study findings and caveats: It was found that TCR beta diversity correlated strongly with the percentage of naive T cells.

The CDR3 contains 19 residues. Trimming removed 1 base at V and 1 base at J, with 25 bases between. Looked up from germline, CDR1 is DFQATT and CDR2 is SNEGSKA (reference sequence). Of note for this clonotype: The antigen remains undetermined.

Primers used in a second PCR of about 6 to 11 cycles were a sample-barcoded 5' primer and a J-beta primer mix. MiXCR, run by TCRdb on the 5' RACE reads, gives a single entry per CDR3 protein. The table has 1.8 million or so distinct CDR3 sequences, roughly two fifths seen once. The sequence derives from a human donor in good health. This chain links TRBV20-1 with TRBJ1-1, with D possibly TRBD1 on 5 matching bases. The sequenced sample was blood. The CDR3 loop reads CSARGGIGGKFAWNTEAFF. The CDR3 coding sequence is TGCAGTGCTAGAGGGGGGATCGGGGGGAAGTTTGCCTGGAACACTGAAGCTTTCTTT.